This T cell receptor (beta chain) was profiled in a study of blood T cell repertoires in COVID-19. Study details: Both acute and convalescent COVID-19 samples were obtained from the United States, Italy and Spain.

Original methodology: Researchers report that nucleated cell counts were estimated from reference gene primer amplification. This table comes from immunoSEQ multiplex PCR, and its TCRdb copy is limited to in-frame clones, with some not included. V and J calls and clone size are as listed in that table; D and trimming were resolved from the DNA. Seen here are 65,000 to 75,000 clones, about four fifths observed once, and the top ten hold roughly 15%. The TCR sequence derives from a human donor in a cohort sampled during active COVID-19. Sequenced material: peripheral blood.

CDR3 DNA sequence: TGTGCCAGCAGCTCACTAGCGGGAGTCGCGCGAGCCAAAAACATTCAGTACTTC. Protein sequence: CASSSLAGVARAKNIQYF. The chain joins TRBV11-2 to TRBJ2-4; TRBD2 agrees at 11 bases. V gave up 4 bases and J gave up 0 bases; unmatched junction bases: 8. Germline V gene lookup returns CDR1 SGHAT and CDR2 FQNNGV. This CDR3 is 18 amino acids long.